This TCR beta chain was observed in a study of T cells in localized non-small cell lung cancer. As to this clone: Its antigen is currently unknown.

The protocol was immunoSEQ multiplex PCR, while the TCRdb copy is restricted to in-frame clones and leaves out a portion. The repertoire holds roughly 30,000 clones, with roughly 90% as singletons. Study-wide results and limits: Sequencing involved a lone tumor region, leaving heterogeneity possible. In the blood, greater T cell density corresponded to longer overall survival. The study found T cell clonality highest in uninvolved adjacent lung, above tumor. Of the top 100 tumor clones, median roughly 53 were in adjacent lung, approximately 28 among its top 100.

The specimen was peripheral blood mononuclear cells, collected before any cancer treatment. This TCR was recovered from a woman aged 40-69 years with stage III lung adenocarcinoma.

The CDR3 is CASSELNTEAFF. The CDR3 nucleotides read TGTGCCAGCAGTGAATTGAACACTGAAGCTTTCTTT. The V and J genes are TRBV2 and TRBJ1-1; D uncertain. The CDR3 sequence is 12 residues long. Per germline, CDR1 SNHLY and CDR2 FYNNEI. Trimming left V 2 bases short and J 0 bases short, with 1 base between. The variable domain in full, with the rest retrieved from reference TRBV2 and TRBJ1-1, is EPEVTQTPSHQVTQMGQEVILRCVPISNHLYFYWYRQILGQKVEFLVSFYNNEISEKSEIFDDQFSVERPDGSNFTLKIRSTKLEDSAMYFCASSELNTEAFFGQGTRLTVV.